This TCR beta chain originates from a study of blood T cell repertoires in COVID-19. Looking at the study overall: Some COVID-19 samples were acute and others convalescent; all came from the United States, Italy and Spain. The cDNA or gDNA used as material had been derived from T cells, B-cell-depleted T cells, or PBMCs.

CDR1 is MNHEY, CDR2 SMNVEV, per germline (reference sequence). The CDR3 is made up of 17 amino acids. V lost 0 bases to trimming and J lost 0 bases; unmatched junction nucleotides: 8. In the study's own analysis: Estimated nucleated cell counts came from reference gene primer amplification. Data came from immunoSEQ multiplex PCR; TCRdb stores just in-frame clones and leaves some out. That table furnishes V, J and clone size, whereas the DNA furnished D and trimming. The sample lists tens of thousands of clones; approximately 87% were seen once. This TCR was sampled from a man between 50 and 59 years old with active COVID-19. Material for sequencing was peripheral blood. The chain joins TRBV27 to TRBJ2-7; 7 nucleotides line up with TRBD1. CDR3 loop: CASSLSRAGTDSYEQYF. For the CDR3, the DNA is TGTGCCAGCAGTTTATCCCGGGCCGGGACAGACTCCTACGAGCAGTACTTC.